One sample yielded the 32 T cell receptor beta chains listed below, sequenced in a study of cytomegalovirus exposure and HLA in healthy donors. Both 60 Vbeta primers and 13 Jbeta primers went into the PCR. TCRdb's copy holds only in-frame clones and misses some; the assay was immunoSEQ multiplex PCR. The table records over 85,000 clones, around 86% of them present only once. The sequenced material came from PBMCs. The receptors come from a female donor in good health and CMV-seropositive.

The V and J genes are TRBV6-1 and TRBJ1-5, with D possibly being TRBD1 (5 bases). In germline, CDR1 is MNHNS, CDR2 SASEGT. Between the trimmed V and J ends, which lost 6 bases and 6 bases, there was a span of 12 bases. The CDR3 has 13 residues. The chain's CDR3 is CASRGGRGQPQHF. Here the CDR3 DNA reads TGTGCCAGCAGGGGGGGAAGGGGTCAGCCCCAGCATTTT.

The rearrangement joins TRBV18 to TRBJ1-3; D remains unclear. The germline CDR1 and CDR2 sequences are KGHSH and LQKENI. The CDR3 has 14 residues. Trimming removed 2 bases at V and 6 bases at J, with 11 bases between. CDR3 sequence: CASSPITESNTIYF. CDR3 DNA sequence: TGTGCCAGCTCACCAATTACGGAGTCAAACACCATATATTTT.

The DNA for the CDR3 is TGTGCCAGCAGCCGGGACAGGGTCGACGAGCAGTACTTC. Translating gives CASSRDRVDEQYF. The rearrangement links TRBV6-6 to TRBJ2-7; 9 bases align to TRBD1. In germline, CDR1 is MNHNY, CDR2 SVGAGI (reference sequence). The CDR3 runs to 13 residues. The ends lost 6 bases at V and 5 bases at J; junction bases unmatched: 5.

The rearrangement uses TRBV29-1 and TRBJ1-2; the D gene is possibly TRBD1 (5 bases). The CDR3 is 13 amino acids. The germline CDR1 and CDR2 sequences are SQVTM and ANQGSEA. V lost 1 base to trimming and J lost 2 bases, with 8 bases between them. The CDR3 DNA sequence: TGCAGCGTTGAAGGACAGCAGAACTATGGCTACACCTTC. Its protein product is CSVEGQQNYGYTF.

The chain combines TRBV7-3 with TRBJ2-3, with TRBD2 identical over 11 bases. The CDR3 consists of 15 residues. Germline V gene lookup returns CDR1 SGHTA and CDR2 FQGTGA. J was trimmed by 5 bases and V by 5 bases; bases with no gene match: 6. The CDR3: CASSISSGRRDTQYF. In DNA, the CDR3 is TGTGCCAGCAGCATATCTAGCGGGAGGCGAGATACGCAGTATTTT.

The chain has TRBV11-2 and TRBJ1-6; D ambiguous. The length of the CDR3 is 17 residues. The germline gives CDR1 SGHAT, CDR2 FQNNGV. V lost 1 base and J 0 bases, leaving 10 bases between the germline ends. CDR3 DNA sequence: TGTGCCAGCAGCTTAGCAACAAGTCCCTCCTATAATTCACCCCTCCACTTT. Translation gives CASSLATSPSYNSPLHF.

CDR3: CASSESRGDAGELFF. The CDR3 nucleotides are TGCGCCAGCAGTGAGTCTCGAGGAGACGCCGGGGAGCTGTTTTTT. The gene calls are TRBV10-1 and TRBJ2-2; no clear D gene. The CDR3 is 15 amino acids. Per the germline V gene, CDR1 is WNHNN and CDR2 is SYGVQD (reference sequence). The V end was cut by 0 bases, the J end by 6 bases, with 11 bases between.

The chain carries TRBV9 and TRBJ2-1; D may be TRBD2 (5 bases). Germline loops: CDR1 SGDLS, CDR2 YYNGEE. V lost 4 bases and J 9 bases, leaving 14 bases between the germline ends. CDR3 length equals 13 residues. CDR3 region: CASSIQDGSEQFF. The CDR3 DNA is TGTGCCAGCAGCATCCAAGATGGGAGTGAGCAGTTCTTC.

V usage is TRBV2 and J usage is TRBJ1-1, with 7 bases lining up with TRBD1. Germline V gene data show CDR1 as SNHLY and CDR2 as FYNNEI. This CDR3 has 13 amino acids. With V trimmed by 6 bases and J by 7 bases, 8 bases remained unmatched. As DNA, the CDR3 is TGTGCCAGCAGGGCCGACAGGGCGGGTGAAGCTTTCTTT. Translating gives CASRADRAGEAFF.

This clone was observed once. The chain is built from TRBV5-6 and TRBJ1-1, with a weak D call TRBD1 (6 bases). Trimming removed 0 bases from V and 7 bases from J, with 7 bases in between. CDR3 length: 12 residues. CDR1 is SGHDT, CDR2 YYEEEE, per germline. CDR3 nucleotide sequence: TGTGCCAGCAGCTTGGGCAGGGGTGAAGCTTTCTTT. As protein: CASSLGRGEAFF.

The J gene is TRBJ2-1, the V gene TRBV29-1; weak D call: TRBD2 (7 bases). With 7 bases removed from V and 2 bases from J, the gap between germline ends came to 12 bases. This CDR3 spans 13 amino acids. The germline V gene encodes CDR1 SQVTM and CDR2 ANQGSEA. The CDR3 loop is CSANGGPYNEQFF. The DNA for the CDR3 is TGCAGCGCGAACGGGGGGCCCTACAATGAGCAGTTCTTC.

This chain links TRBV25-1 with TRBJ1-2; the match to TRBD1 covers 11 bases. The ends lost 6 bases at V and 4 bases at J; junction bases unmatched: 10. CDR3 length equals 16 residues. Germline-derived CDR1 and CDR2 are MGHDK and SYGVNS. The CDR3 is CASSKKTDRGLYGYTF. The CDR3, as DNA: TGTGCCAGCAGCAAAAAAACGGACAGGGGGCTCTATGGCTACACCTTC.

V is TRBV19 and J is TRBJ2-1, with D possibly matching TRBD2 (7 bases). The CDR3 has 14 residues. CDR1 and CDR2 from the germline V gene are LNHDA and SQIVND (reference sequence). The V and J ends lost 10 bases and 2 bases respectively, with 15 bases between them. CDR3 nucleotide sequence: TGTGCCACCAGGGAGGGGGGGGCCTACAATGAGCAGTTCTTC. The encoded protein is CATREGGAYNEQFF. The full variable domain, rest sourced from reference TRBV19 and TRBJ2-1, is DGGITQSPKYLFRKEGQNVTLSCEQNLNHDAMYWYRQDPGQGLRLIYYSQIVNDFQKGDIAEGYSVSREKKESFPLTVTSAQKNPTAFYLCATREGGAYNEQFFGPGTRLTVL.

This chain connects TRBV28 to TRBJ1-3, with D possibly matching TRBD1 (5 bases). The V and J ends lost 9 bases and 4 bases respectively, with 13 bases between them. Germline V lookup: CDR1 MDHEN, CDR2 SYDVKM. This CDR3 has 13 amino acids. The DNA of the CDR3 is TGTGCCAGTCTGGACGGGGGAGGAAACACCATATATTTT. As protein: CASLDGGGNTIYF. Together with reference TRBV28 and TRBJ1-3, the CDR3 gives the full variable domain: DVKVTQSSRYLVKRTGEKVFLECVQDMDHENMFWYRQDPGLGLRLIYFSYDVKMKEKGDIPEGYSVSREKKERFSLILESASTNQTSMYLCASLDGGGNTIYFGEGSWLTVV.

This clone is a singleton in its sample. The gene calls are TRBV28 and TRBJ2-5, with 9 bases aligning to TRBD1. Near its end, the DNA agrees better with TRBJ2-7, so the J call may be wrong. The V gene's germline CDR1 is MDHEN and CDR2 SYDVKM. This CDR3 is built from 16 residues. The CDR3 region is CASSTGQGSRFYEQYF. DNA for the CDR3: TGTGCCAGCAGTACCGGACAGGGGTCGAGGTTTTACGAGCAGTACTTC.

This clone turned up a few times. This chain joins TRBV27 and TRBJ1-2; D uncertain. The CDR3 is made up of 15 amino acids. The germline V gene encodes CDR1 MNHEY and CDR2 SMNVEV (reference sequence). V lost 0 bases to trimming and J lost 8 bases, with 16 bases between them. The chain's CDR3 is CASSLSNAGSYGYTF. The CDR3 bases are TGTGCCAGCAGTTTATCGAACGCCGGGTCCTACGGCTACACCTTC.

The chain recombines TRBV5-4 with TRBJ1-1; TRBD1 might be the D (6 bases). V was pared by 4 bases and J by 1 base, with 14 bases between. This CDR3 has 15 residues. CDR1 is SGHNT and CDR2 is YYREEE in the germline V gene (reference sequence). CDR3 amino acids: CASSPGTPPNTEAFF. CDR3 in DNA: TGTGCCAGCAGCCCAGGGACACCACCGAACACTGAAGCTTTCTTT.

The chain employs TRBV6-1 and TRBJ2-3; the match to TRBD2 covers 9 bases. Per the germline V gene, CDR1 is MNHNS and CDR2 is SASEGT. J lost 2 bases, V lost 6 bases, and 6 bases had no gene match. The CDR3 has 15 amino acids. This CDR3 reads CASRDLGLATDTQYF. The CDR3 DNA follows: TGTGCCAGCAGGGATCTGGGACTAGCCACAGATACGCAGTATTTT.

The J gene is TRBJ1-1, the V gene TRBV7-9, with D unresolved. The germline V gene encodes CDR1 SEHNR and CDR2 FQNEAQ (reference sequence). The CDR3 extends over 18 amino acids. V lost 5 bases and J 1 base, leaving 23 bases between the germline ends. In DNA, the CDR3 is TGTGCCAGCAGCCAACCGGGGAGGTCTCCAGCCAGGAACACTGAAGCTTTCTTT. It yields the protein CASSQPGRSPARNTEAFF.

The chain couples TRBV4-2 to TRBJ1-5; 8 nucleotides align to TRBD1. CDR3 length: 16 residues. The germline gives CDR1 LGHNA, CDR2 YNFKEQ. The V segment lost 0 bases and the J segment 7 bases; nucleotides outside the gene matches: 8. The CDR3: CASSQDPTGGRQPQHF. CDR3 nucleotide sequence: TGTGCCAGCAGCCAAGATCCAACAGGGGGGCGCCAGCCCCAGCATTTT.

V gene TRBV9 combines with J gene TRBJ1-4; D might be TRBD1 (6 bases). The CDR3 contains 15 residues. V gave up 3 bases and J gave up 2 bases, with 11 bases separating them. Germline CDR1 reads SGDLS; CDR2 reads YYNGEE. CDR3 bases: TGTGCCAGCAGCGCCCGTACAGGGACTAATGAAAAACTGTTTTTT. Amino acid sequence: CASSARTGTNEKLFF.

The J gene is TRBJ2-7, the V gene TRBV7-9; D remains ambiguous. Germline lookup yields CDR1 SEHNR and CDR2 FQNEAQ (reference sequence). Trimming shortened V by 1 base and J by 1 base, and 5 bases separated the two germline ends. This CDR3 has 13 amino acids. This CDR3 reads CASSLDSSYEQYF. For the CDR3, the DNA is TGTGCCAGCAGCTTAGACAGTTCCTACGAGCAGTACTTC.

Turning to this clone: At one end the junction does not follow the germline gene, possibly because of a read error. The V and J genes are TRBV6-1 and TRBJ2-7; 7 nucleotides align to TRBD2. The CDR3 covers 15 residues. Germline V CDR1 and CDR2: MNHNS, SASEGT. CDR3 loop: CASSTRPSGPYEQHF. In DNA, the CDR3 is TGTGCCAGCAGTACACGACCTAGCGGTCCCTACGAGCAGCACTTC.

In DNA, the CDR3 is TGTGCCAGCAGCTTTTCCACTGCGGGTGAGCAGTTCTTC. This translates into CASSFSTAGEQFF. V and J are TRBV7-9 and TRBJ2-1, with D perhaps TRBD2 (5 bases). Germline V CDR1 and CDR2: SEHNR, FQNEAQ (reference sequence). The V and J ends lost 3 bases and 9 bases respectively, with 12 bases between them. The CDR3 contains 13 residues.

The J gene is TRBJ2-6, the V gene TRBV5-1, with 9 bases identical to TRBD1. The CDR3 contains 16 residues. After removal of 3 bases from V and 2 bases from J, the junction contained 3 bases not matched to a gene. The germline V gene has CDR1 SGHRS and CDR2 YFSETQ. In DNA form, the CDR3 reads TGCGCCAGCAGCTCCCGACAGGGGGCTGGGGCCAACGTCCTGACTTTC. Translation: CASSSRQGAGANVLTF.

Remarks on this clone: The same CDR3 is also encoded by other DNA sequences in this sample. This chain connects TRBV5-1 to TRBJ1-3, with D hard to call. Germline CDR1 reads SGHRS; CDR2 reads YFSETQ. CDR3 length equals 13 residues. V lost 0 bases and J 4 bases, leaving 5 bases between the germline ends. The CDR3 DNA is TGCGCCAGCAGCTTGGGGCAGGGAAACACCATATATTTT. Amino acid sequence: CASSLGQGNTIYF.

The V call is TRBV19, the J call TRBJ1-5; 7 nucleotides align to TRBD1. The CDR3 is 13 amino acids. The junction had 6 bases not matched to a gene; V was cut back by 7 bases and J by 6 bases. Germline V gives CDR1 LNHDA, CDR2 SQIVND (reference sequence). The CDR3 reads CASNTGVSQPQHF. CDR3 nucleotide sequence: TGTGCCAGTAATACAGGGGTGAGTCAGCCCCAGCATTTT.

The chain joins TRBV5-1 to TRBJ2-7; TRBD2 aligns across 13 bases. There are 17 residues in the CDR3. V lost 0 bases to trimming and J lost 1 base; unmatched junction nucleotides: 4. Germline CDR1 reads SGHRS; CDR2 reads YFSETQ. This chain's CDR3 is CASSLGGLAGRSYEQYF. The CDR3 DNA follows: TGCGCCAGCAGCTTGGGGGGACTAGCGGGGAGATCCTACGAGCAGTACTTC.

J is TRBJ1-1 and V is TRBV6-1; D may be TRBD1 (6 bases). Trimming removed 7 bases from V and 4 bases from J, with 13 bases in between. CDR3 length: 13 residues. The germline V gene encodes CDR1 MNHNS and CDR2 SASEGT. The CDR3 reads CASTREGGTEAFF. DNA for the CDR3: TGTGCCAGCACCCGGGAGGGGGGCACTGAAGCTTTCTTT.

J is TRBJ2-7 and V is TRBV2; D is possibly TRBD1 (6 bases). Between the trimmed V and J ends, which lost 6 bases and 0 bases, there was a span of 12 bases. This CDR3 has 14 residues. Germline V CDR1 and CDR2: SNHLY, FYNNEI. The CDR3 DNA is TGTGCCAGCAGCCCAACAGGGTACTCCTACGAGCAGTACTTC. Its protein is CASSPTGYSYEQYF.

The chain couples TRBV13 to TRBJ2-3; tentatively, D is TRBD1 (6 bases). CDR1 is PRHDT, CDR2 FYEKMQ, per germline (reference sequence). Trimming pared 5 bases from V and 2 bases from J, leaving 8 bases between. The CDR3 contains 13 residues. CDR3 protein: CASSAGVTDTQYF. The CDR3, as DNA: TGTGCCAGCAGCGCAGGGGTCACAGATACGCAGTATTTT. The variable domain in full, with the rest retrieved from reference TRBV13 and TRBJ2-3, is AAGVIQSPRHLIKEKRETATLKCYPIPRHDTVYWYQQGPGQDPQFLISFYEKMQSDKGSIPDRFSAQQFSDYHSELNMSSLELGDSALYFCASSAGVTDTQYFGPGTRLTVL.

Here the CDR3 reads CASSPKIHTDYGYTF. The CDR3 region has the DNA TGTGCCAGCAGCCCAAAGATACATACAGACTATGGCTACACCTTC. The rearrangement joins TRBV4-2 to TRBJ1-2; D gene uncertain. The germline V gene has CDR1 LGHNA and CDR2 YNFKEQ. Trimming shortened V by 4 bases and J by 3 bases, and 15 bases separated the two germline ends. This CDR3 has 15 residues.